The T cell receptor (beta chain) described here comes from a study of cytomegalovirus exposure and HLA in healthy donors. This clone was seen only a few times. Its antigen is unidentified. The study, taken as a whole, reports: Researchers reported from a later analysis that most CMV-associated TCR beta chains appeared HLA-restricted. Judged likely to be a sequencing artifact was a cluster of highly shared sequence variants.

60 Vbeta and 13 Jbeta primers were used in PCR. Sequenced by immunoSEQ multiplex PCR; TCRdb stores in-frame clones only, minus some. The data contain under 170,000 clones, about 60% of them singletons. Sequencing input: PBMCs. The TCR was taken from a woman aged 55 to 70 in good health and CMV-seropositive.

CDR3 region: CASSPQGITEAFF. CDR3 nucleotide sequence: TGCGCCAGCAGCCCACAGGGAATCACTGAAGCTTTCTTT. The chain is built from TRBV5-1 and TRBJ1-1, with D perhaps TRBD1 (6 bases). The V end lost 4 bases, the J end lost 4 bases, and 11 bases lay between the germline ends. Germline-derived CDR1 and CDR2 are SGHRS and YFSETQ. The CDR3 consists of 13 residues.